Detailed here is one T cell receptor beta chain. This clone was detected only once. This receptor's antigen is unknown. No quality values exist for individual bases; no much larger clone is one base distant. The record originates from a study of cytomegalovirus exposure and HLA in healthy donors (dated by TCRdb to 2015 to 2018). With respect to the entire study: According to an earlier analysis of around 600 of the donors, roughly 180 million T cells yielded roughly 100 million unique TCR beta sequences and more than 250 Gb of sequence data. HLA typing included class I and class II loci at four-digit resolution. Across roughly 420 genotyped donors of the cohort, an average of roughly 230,000 unique TCR beta nucleotide sequences per donor were sequenced, and roughly a sixth of those sequences were non-productive. Typing coverage varied by locus: about 620-640 donors for A, B, C, DRB1 and DQB1; approximately 500 for DQA1; more than 600 for DPA1; approximately 470 for DPB1. The study aimed to test whether signatures of past pathogen exposure could be identified by cataloging public T cell receptors. Four to six DR-DQ haplotypes were handled as single units for association and clustering because linkage in the cohort was strong. A later genetic analysis took genome-wide SNP genotypes for 398 of the 666 donors and used that subset as a discovery cohort. In a later analysis, previously published TCR beta repertoires from 500 to 750 donors were re-analyzed and high-resolution HLA genotyping was added so that TCR occurrence patterns could be studied. Donor age, sex, ethnicity and CMV serostatus were compiled together with the repertoire data. Approximately 310 gigabases of sequencing data and approximately 80 million unique TCR sequences were included in an early release covering under 650 HLA-typed donors. The study profiled the T cell repertoires of under 700 subjects by immunosequencing and related them to cytomegalovirus serostatus. To decide whether each TCR beta V gene segment behaved as functional or pseudogenic, an earlier analysis of some 570 of the donors relied on high-throughput TCR beta sequencing. Of the approximately 400 genotyped donors, approximately 83% fell in the genetic ancestry cluster associated with self-reported Caucasian donors. Every discovery cohort repertoire had been produced on one sequencing platform. Along with the roughly 700-subject first cohort, a separate validation cohort of over a hundred different subjects was used. Rather than using new phenotypic data, the later analysis identified candidate immune exposures from TCR beta sequences and from how often those sequences occurred across donors. To predict cytomegalovirus infection status, the study brought together high-throughput TCR immunosequencing, statistical association of individual TCRs with disease status, and machine learning.

Beyond this particular receptor, the publication reports: The classifier was reported to diagnose cytomegalovirus status with high specificity and sensitivity in both the original and validation cohorts. Compared with the roughly 670-donor mean, donors in an Asian-associated ancestry cluster had fewer N-insertions in productive TCRs, according to a later genetic analysis. The cohort was sequenced for TCR beta chains only, and without alpha or paired-chain data the features that could be detected were limited. Presence/absence analyses assumed roughly uniform sequencing depth across donors, an assumption that may not hold. According to the authors, the approach could potentially be generalized to other disease states and immunological phenotypes. In a later analysis, most CMV-associated TCR beta chains were found to appear HLA-restricted, with HLA associations seemingly driven largely by CMV exposure. The study listed approximately 160 TCR beta chains as associated with cytomegalovirus. Because counts were too low, under 20 rarely observed V segments, including chromosome 9 orphons, were left out of the earlier analysis of a few hundred of the donors. Linkage disequilibrium might explain the correlated functional status among segregating V segments, but an unknown experimental factor could not be excluded. For the cohort, immune exposure information was limited to CMV serostatus. V-gene and J-gene trimming of TCR beta chains was associated with a missense DCLRE1C variant in a later genetic analysis, and the association was replicated in an independent cohort. In a later analysis, several top co-occurrence clusters were reported to appear linked to parvovirus B19, influenza, CMV and Epstein-Barr virus. A further reported finding was that TCR beta sequences accurately predicted the HLA-A and HLA-B alleles for most subjects in the first cohort. In a later analysis, HLA-associated TCR beta chains showed more clonal expansion and lower generation probabilities than non-associated chains that were equally common. A later analysis found that TCR association rates varied across HLA loci, with DRB1 alleles showing the most associated TCRs and HLA-C alleles the fewest. Because HLA typing was unavailable for some donors at each locus, only the typed subset was used in association tests. In vitro tests confirmed that a few of the cytomegalovirus-associated TCR beta chains recognize cytomegalovirus antigens. The 87-base-pair reads could not distinguish some IMGT-functional V segments, including TRBV6-2 and TRBV6-3, so those segments were excluded. When HLA alleles, especially DR and DQ, strongly co-occurred, TCR associations were difficult to assign to individual alleles. In a later analysis, 15,000 to 20,000 TCR beta sequences were associated with specific HLA alleles at a false discovery rate of 0.05. Most TCR sequences were observed very rarely across donors, whereas some public TCRs were present in many individuals. Broadly in line with IMGT annotations, most TCR beta V segments showed up in productive rearrangements about 87% or about 30% of the time in an earlier analysis of 587 of the donors. A cluster of highly shared sequence variants was judged likely to represent a technical artifact of the sequencing pipeline.

Taken from the germline V gene, the CDR1 and CDR2 loops are KGHSH and LQKENI. Including the terminal cysteine and phenylalanine, the CDR3 comprises 17 residues. Only the CDR3 DNA stays, 51 bases, in frame from base 1. Trimming takes 3 bases off V and 6 bases off J; junction bases not matched to a gene: 13. In total, over 600 healthy bone marrow donors made up the cohort. At the time of sampling, every cohort member was nominally healthy, though immune exposures that went unrecorded were likely present. The donor tested CMV seropositive, placing the donor among the 310 or so seropositive members of the cohort. A peripheral blood sample was provided by each donor, and peripheral blood mononuclear cells were used for TCR beta sequencing. The Qiagen DNeasy Blood Extraction Kit was used to extract genomic DNA from the blood cell samples. Library preparation employed the immunoSEQ multiplex PCR assay. The multiplex PCR relied on a mix of 60 forward primers for TCR Vbeta segments and 13 reverse primers for TCR Jbeta segments. A multiplex PCR assay on genomic DNA amplified the CDR3 region of rearranged TCR beta genes. The Illumina HiSeq System was used to sequence the amplified TCR beta libraries as 87-base-pair reads. The authors' analysis ran thus. In a later analysis, tens of millions of unique TCR beta chains were counted across the 500 to 850 repertoires, and roughly 11 million of these chains were shared by at least two donors. A nearest-neighbor algorithm error-corrected the raw reads and collapsed the reads into unique sequences, merging closely related sequences to remove PCR and sequencing errors. CDR3 sequences were aligned to IMGT reference sequences to assign V, D and J gene segments. For a sequence to be retained, a match of at least six nucleotides was required to both a V gene segment and a J gene segment. Rearrangements were called productive when the CDR3 lacked stop codons and stayed in frame with V and J; all others were non-productive. CDR3 was defined by IMGT convention, running from the second conserved V-encoded cysteine to the conserved J-encoded phenylalanine. In an earlier analysis of around 570 of the donors, sequences lacking an unambiguous match to a single V gene segment were excluded. In an earlier analysis of some 590 of the donors, a V segment was called functional when productive rearrangements were above 56.7%, and segregating when the standard deviation between donors exceeded 5%. A statistical classification framework was built for diagnosing cytomegalovirus status from the catalog of TCR beta chain sequences. In a later analysis, TCR nucleotide sequences were compared against IMGT/GENE-DB human TR gene sequences so that V and J genes could be assigned. In a later analysis, CDR3 sequences and most-parsimonious VDJ recombination scenarios were assigned using the TCRdist pipeline. In a later analysis, every TCR beta chain was defined by the combination of its CDR3 amino acid sequence and its V-gene family, and reads without a unique V-gene family were dropped. To address suspected cross-contamination and a sequencing artifact, a later analysis removed a few hundred highly shared, low-generation-probability nucleotide sequences. A later analysis calculated a clonal expansion index for each public chain from normalized within-repertoire ranks of inferred template counts. In a later analysis, generation probabilities were computed with a VDJ recombination model fitted to out-of-frame rearrangements, and the resulting probabilities were checked against IGoR. A later analysis scored TCR-TCR, TCR-HLA and TCR-CMV co-occurrence with hypergeometric tests, applying a repertoire-size bias correction to TCR pairs. To estimate false discovery rates, a later analysis permuted the HLA or CMV assignments 20 times. In a later analysis, co-occurring TCRs were grouped using DBSCAN, and TCRdist sequence similarity was added for clustering within HLA-allele-positive subsets. Co-occurrence clustering excluded repertoires with fewer than 30,000 or more than 120,000 public chains, plus five with anomalous nucleotide sharing. TCRdb carries this immuneACCESS record with in-frame sequences only. Its versions omit some clonotypes, under half of them owing to an unresolved V gene in the studies checked, with the rest unexplained. Clone size and V and J calls were adopted from that table, with D and trimming inferred from the DNA. Present in this sample are about 130,000 clones, approximately 80% of which were seen just once. About 2% of the sample goes to the ten largest clones.

The sequence came from a female donor in good health and CMV-seropositive. This sequence uses TRBV18 and TRBJ2-1; 8 bases in the middle match TRBD2. The sequencing input was PBMCs. The CDR3 is CASSPLPKTSGPNEQFF. The bases are TGTGCCAGCTCACCTCTTCCTAAAACTAGCGGCCCCAATGAGCAGTTCTTC.